The 27 T cell receptor beta chains given below trace back to one sample, sequenced in a study of blood T cell repertoires in COVID-19. Using immunoSEQ multiplex PCR, the repertoire was profiled, and TCRdb retains in-frame clones only, with some absent. The sample shows around 260,000 clones, around four fifths of them seen only once. Sequencing was carried out using peripheral blood. Receptors originate from a man aged 60 to 69 who had recovered from COVID-19.

The chain joins TRBV4-2 to TRBJ2-2; TRBD2 matches at 10 bases. The CDR3 contains 17 residues. Germline trimming cut 3 bases from V and 1 base from J; bases unmatched to any gene: 5. Germline V CDR1 and CDR2: LGHNA, YNFKEQ. DNA for the CDR3: TGTGCCAGCAGCCAGAAGATAGCGGGGGGGAACACCGGGGAGCTGTTTTTT. Its protein product is CASSQKIAGGNTGELFF.

The chain combines TRBV2 with TRBJ2-1; tentative D call: TRBD2 (5 bases). CDR1 SNHLY and CDR2 FYNNEI come from the germline V gene. Trimming shortened V by 0 bases and J by 1 base, and 16 bases separated the two germline ends. The CDR3 is made up of 18 amino acids. The CDR3 spells CASSEASLAGISYNEQFF. The CDR3 DNA reads as TGTGCCAGCAGTGAAGCCTCCTTGGCGGGTATATCCTACAATGAGCAGTTCTTC. Based on the CDR3 plus reference TRBV2 and TRBJ2-1, the full variable domain is EPEVTQTPSHQVTQMGQEVILRCVPISNHLYFYWYRQILGQKVEFLVSFYNNEISEKSEIFDDQFSVERPDGSNFTLKIRSTKLEDSAMYFCASSEASLAGISYNEQFFGPGTRLTVL.

The V gene is TRBV7-9, the J gene TRBJ2-6; D not resolved. V lost 10 bases, J lost 0 bases, and 16 bases lay in between. Germline-derived CDR1 and CDR2 are SEHNR and FQNEAQ (reference sequence). The CDR3 loop spans 16 amino acids. CDR3 sequence reads: CAIPNGFGSGANVLTF. The CDR3 DNA reads as TGTGCCATCCCTAACGGTTTCGGCTCTGGGGCCAACGTCCTGACTTTC.

The rearrangement joins TRBV6-5 to TRBJ2-5, with D maybe TRBD2 (5 bases). The CDR3 loop spans 13 amino acids. CDR1 MNHEY and CDR2 SVGAGI come from the germline V gene. Trimming removed 8 bases from V and 10 bases from J, with 20 bases in between. This CDR3 reads CASRNPADGSQYF. In DNA, the CDR3 is TGTGCCAGCCGAAATCCGGCCGATGGGAGCCAGTACTTC.

This clone was seen a handful of times. V is TRBV7-8 and J is TRBJ1-1, with D unclear. The germline CDR1 and CDR2 sequences are SGHVS and FQNEAQ. The germline V and J ends were trimmed by 1 base and 11 bases, with 11 bases remaining between them. This CDR3 is built from 12 residues. CDR3: CASSLGGSAAFF. CDR3 DNA sequence: TGTGCCAGCAGCTTAGGCGGTAGTGCGGCTTTCTTT.

In this sample, this clone turned up once. The rearrangement uses TRBV2 and TRBJ2-1; TRBD2 agrees at 11 bases. J lost 4 bases, V lost 5 bases, and 4 bases had no gene match. The germline V gene encodes CDR1 SNHLY and CDR2 FYNNEI. The CDR3 has 15 amino acids. CDR3 coding DNA: TGTGCCAGCAGTATGGGACTAGCGGCATACAATGAGCAGTTCTTC. This sequence encodes CASSMGLAAYNEQFF.

As concerns this clone: Other DNA sequences in the sample encode the same CDR3. The chain combines TRBV2 with TRBJ1-4, with 7 bases fitting TRBD1. The CDR3 consists of 13 residues. V lost 4 bases, J lost 7 bases, and 3 bases stayed unmatched. CDR1 is SNHLY and CDR2 is FYNNEI in the germline V gene. CDR3 bases: TGTGCCAGCAGTGGACAGGGAGGTGAAAAACTGTTTTTT. This gives the protein CASSGQGGEKLFF.

This clone was observed a single time. The V call is TRBV18, the J call TRBJ1-5; D is perhaps TRBD1 (6 bases). Germline V gene data show CDR1 as KGHSH and CDR2 as LQKENI. The CDR3 consists of 14 residues. Trimming shortened V by 3 bases and J by 3 bases, and 9 bases separated the two germline ends. The CDR3 DNA is TGTGCCAGCTCACCCCGGGACATCAATCAGCCCCAGCATTTT. It encodes CASSPRDINQPQHF.

V usage is TRBV11-2 and J usage is TRBJ2-5, with D tentatively TRBD2 (6 bases). Germline V lookup: CDR1 SGHAT, CDR2 FQNNGV. CDR3 length: 14 residues. With 1 base removed from V and 5 bases from J, the gap between germline ends came to 11 bases. CDR3 residues: CASSLARGGETQYF. In nucleotides, the CDR3 is TGTGCCAGCAGCTTAGCGCGGGGCGGGGAGACCCAGTACTTC.

In its sample, this clone was seen once. The rearrangement uses TRBV2 and TRBJ1-1; 7 bases map to TRBD1. Germline CDR1 and CDR2: SNHLY and FYNNEI. The junction had 12 bases not matched to a gene; V was cut back by 7 bases and J by 4 bases. This CDR3 spans 15 amino acids. In DNA form, the CDR3 reads TGTGCCAGCACCATACAGTCACAGGGGCTCACTGAAGCTTTCTTT. Translation gives CASTIQSQGLTEAFF.

This clone has a single count. The chain uses TRBV9 and TRBJ2-2, with TRBD2 identical over 8 bases. From germline, CDR1 is SGDLS and CDR2 YYNGEE. With 3 bases clipped from V and 5 bases from J, the junction kept 9 bases outside the gene matches. The CDR3 consists of 16 residues. The CDR3 bases are TGTGCCAGCAGCGCGGGCGGGACTAGGGGAACCGGGGAGCTGTTTTTT. This encodes CASSAGGTRGTGELFF.

The V call is TRBV3-1 (or the pseudogene TRBV3-2), the J call TRBJ2-2; D not certain. CDR1 is LGHDT and CDR2 is YNNKEL in the germline V gene (reference sequence). This CDR3 is 15 amino acids long. Trimming removed 1 base from V and 7 bases from J, with 13 bases in between. CDR3 nucleotide sequence: TGTGCCAGCAGCCAAGGTCGCCCGAACGGCGGGGAGCTGTTTTTT. Translation gives CASSQGRPNGGELFF.

Remarks on this clone: The junction shows a germline mismatch at one end, possibly a read error. This chain links TRBV5-1 with TRBJ2-2, with 8 bases identical to TRBD1. Per the germline V gene, CDR1 is SGHRS and CDR2 is YFSETQ. The CDR3 extends over 16 amino acids. CDR3 sequence (DNA): TGCGCCAGCAGACTATCAGGGGGCATCGGCACCGAGGAGCTGTTTTTT. Amino acid sequence: CASRLSGGIGTEELFF. Drawing the rest from reference TRBV5-1 and TRBJ2-2, the complete variable domain is KAGVTQTPRYLIKTRGQQVTLSCSPISGHRSVSWYQQTPGQGLQFLFEYFSETQRNKGNFPGRFSGRQFSNSRSEMNVSTLELGDSALYLCASRLSGGIGTEELFFGEGSRLTVL.

The chain is built from TRBV5-1 and TRBJ2-1, with D possibly matching TRBD1 (6 bases). V dropped 1 base and J dropped 4 bases, with 15 bases sitting between them. This CDR3 spans 16 amino acids. Germline CDR1 reads SGHRS; CDR2 reads YFSETQ. CDR3 nucleotides: TGCGCCAGCAGCTTGTCAGGGGCCGCCCCGTACAATGAGCAGTTCTTC. Protein: CASSLSGAAPYNEQFF.

CDR3 sequence reads: CASSATGDSNQPQHF. The CDR3 bases are TGTGCCAGCAGCGCTACAGGGGATAGCAATCAGCCCCAGCATTTT. V gene TRBV6-4 combines with J gene TRBJ1-5; 7 nucleotides agree with TRBD1. CDR3 size: 15 residues. Germline V CDR1 and CDR2: MRHNA, SNTAGT. The ends lost 6 bases at V and 0 bases at J; junction bases unmatched: 5.

This clone turned up a few times. V usage is TRBV6-5 and J usage is TRBJ1-2, with TRBD1 matching 7 bases. V dropped 6 bases and J dropped 7; count of bases not matched to a gene: 11. Germline CDR1 MNHEY, CDR2 SVGAGI. CDR3 length: 14 amino acids. CDR3 sequence (DNA): TGTGCCAGCAGCCCGGACACAGGGGTTGGTGGCTACACCTTC. Its translation: CASSPDTGVGGYTF.

This clone was seen just once. The V call is TRBV5-1, the J call TRBJ1-4; the match to TRBD1 covers 7 bases. This CDR3 is 14 amino acids long. The V segment lost 0 bases and the J segment 10 bases; nucleotides outside the gene matches: 6. Germline V gives CDR1 SGHRS, CDR2 YFSETQ. The DNA for the CDR3 is TGCGCCAGCAGCTTGGAACAGGGGAAGGGAAAACTGTTTTTT. Its protein is CASSLEQGKGKLFF.

CDR3 loop: CASSRLAGNEQFF. The DNA of the CDR3 is TGTGCCAGCTCAAGACTAGCGGGGAATGAGCAGTTCTTC. The chain joins TRBV18 to TRBJ2-1; 11 positions agree with TRBD2. With 5 bases clipped from V and 7 bases from J, the junction kept 1 base outside the gene matches. Per the germline V gene, CDR1 is KGHSH and CDR2 is LQKENI. The CDR3 spans 13 residues.

The V and J genes are TRBV6-5 and TRBJ2-6; D gene ambiguous. The CDR3 runs to 14 residues. Germline CDR1 is MNHEY and CDR2 is SVGAGI. Trimming removed 4 bases from V and 2 bases from J, with 6 bases in between. CDR3 residues: CASSSSPGANVLTF. The CDR3 DNA is TGTGCCAGCAGTTCATCCCCTGGGGCCAACGTCCTGACTTTC.

The V call is TRBV7-3, the J call TRBJ1-6; a weak D match, TRBD1 (6 bases). The CDR3 loop spans 19 amino acids. Trimming cost V 2 bases and J 1 base, with 18 bases left between them. The V gene's germline CDR1 is SGHTA and CDR2 FQGTGA. In DNA form, the CDR3 reads TGTGCCAGCAGCTTACTTCCGCCGGGCAGGGGATCCTATAATTCACCCCTCCACTTT. This codes for CASSLLPPGRGSYNSPLHF. Full variable domain (rest looked up from reference TRBV7-3 and TRBJ1-6): GAGVSQTPSNKVTEKGKYVELRCDPISGHTALYWYRQSLGQGPEFLIYFQGTGAADDSGLPNDRFFAVRPEGSVSTLKIQRTERGDSAVYLCASSLLPPGRGSYNSPLHFGNGTRLTVT.

The chain recombines TRBV1 with TRBJ2-3; the table gives TRBD2 as D, unverified against the DNA. TRBV1 is flagged as a pseudogene. This CDR3 has 17 amino acids. The CDR3 loop is CTSSQDKLAGGTDTQYF. In nucleotides, the CDR3 is TGCACCAGCAGCCAAGATAAACTAGCGGGGGGGACAGATACGCAGTATTTT.

The CDR3 protein is CASSVVAGGPGRTDTQYF. The CDR3 DNA reads as TGTGCCAGCAGCGTAGTAGCGGGGGGGCCGGGGAGGACAGATACGCAGTATTTT. This chain connects TRBV9 to TRBJ2-3, with 11 nucleotides matching TRBD2. From germline, CDR1 is SGDLS and CDR2 YYNGEE. The CDR3 sequence is 18 residues long. Germline trimming cut 0 bases from V and 3 bases from J; bases unmatched to any gene: 9. The variable domain in full, completed from reference TRBV9 and TRBJ2-3, reads DSGVTQTPKHLITATGQRVTLRCSPRSGDLSVYWYQQSLDQGLQFLIQYYNGEERAKGNILERFSAQQFPDLHSELNLSSLELGDSALYFCASSVVAGGPGRTDTQYFGPGTRLTVL.

This chain connects TRBV3-1 (or the pseudogene TRBV3-2) to TRBJ2-2, with no clear D. V gave up 0 bases and J gave up 5 bases, with 7 bases separating them. The CDR3 is 14 amino acids. Germline V gene data show CDR1 as LGHDT and CDR2 as YNNKEL (reference sequence). Here the CDR3 DNA reads TGTGCCAGCAGCCAAGATACGGTAACCGGGGAGCTGTTTTTT. Its protein product is CASSQDTVTGELFF.

The chain's CDR3 is CASSNRDRALSFGYTF. CDR3 nucleotides: TGTGCCAGCAGTAACCGGGACAGGGCTCTTTCTTTTGGCTACACCTTC. The chain recombines TRBV21-1 with TRBJ1-2; the D segment call TRBD1 is taken from the table without a DNA check. TRBV21-1 is termed a pseudogene. CDR3 length: 16 amino acids.

The J gene is TRBJ1-6, the V gene TRBV3-1 (or the pseudogene TRBV3-2), with D perhaps matching TRBD1 (5 bases). The germline V and J ends were trimmed by 3 bases and 7 bases, with 10 bases remaining between them. Germline V gene sequence: CDR1 LGHDT, CDR2 YNNKEL (reference sequence). The CDR3 contains 14 residues. The CDR3 is CASSHGARNSPLHF. CDR3 nucleotides: TGTGCCAGCAGCCATGGGGCTCGGAATTCACCCCTCCACTTT.

The V gene is TRBV12-3 or TRBV12-4, the J gene TRBJ1-1; TRBD1 is a possible D gene (6 bases). This CDR3 has 11 amino acids. The V end lost 6 bases, the J end lost 6 bases, and 8 bases lay between the germline ends. The CDR3 protein is CASRQGPEAFF. As DNA, the CDR3 is TGTGCCAGCAGACAGGGTCCTGAAGCTTTCTTT.

The CDR3, as DNA: TGCAGCGTTCAGTCAGGGGTCTTGGAGACCCAGTACTTC. It codes for CSVQSGVLETQYF. The rearrangement uses TRBV29-1 and TRBJ2-5, with D maybe TRBD1 (6 bases). The CDR3 totals 13 residues. Trimming took off 5 bases at V and 5 bases at J, with 15 bases between the two ends. Germline V gene sequence: CDR1 SQVTM, CDR2 ANQGSEA. Based on the CDR3 plus reference TRBV29-1 and TRBJ2-5, the full variable domain is SAVISQKPSRDICQRGTSLTIQCQVDSQVTMMFWYRQQPGQSLTLIATANQGSEATYESGFVIDKFPISRPNLTFSTLTVSNMSPEDSSIYLCSVQSGVLETQYFGPGTRLLVL.